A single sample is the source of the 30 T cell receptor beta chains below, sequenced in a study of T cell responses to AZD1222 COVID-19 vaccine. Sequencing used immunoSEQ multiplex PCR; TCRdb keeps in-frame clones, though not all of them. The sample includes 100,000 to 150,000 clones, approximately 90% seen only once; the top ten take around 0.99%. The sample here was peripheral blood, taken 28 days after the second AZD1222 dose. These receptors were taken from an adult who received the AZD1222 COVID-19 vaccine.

CDR3 amino acids: CASRSWGTGELFF. In DNA, the CDR3 is TGTGCCAGCAGGTCATGGGGCACCGGGGAGCTGTTTTTT. The chain links TRBV6-6 to TRBJ2-2; no firm D call. The germline gives CDR1 MNHNY, CDR2 SVGAGI (reference sequence). Trimming stripped 6 bases from V and 4 bases from J, with 9 bases between. The CDR3 is 13 residues long.

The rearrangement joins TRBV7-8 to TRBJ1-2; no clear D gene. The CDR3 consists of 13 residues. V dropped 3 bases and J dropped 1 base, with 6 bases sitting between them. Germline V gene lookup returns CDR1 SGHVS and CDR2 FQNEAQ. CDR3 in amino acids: CASSFGSNYGYTF. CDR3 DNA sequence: TGTGCCAGCAGCTTCGGCAGTAACTATGGCTACACCTTC.

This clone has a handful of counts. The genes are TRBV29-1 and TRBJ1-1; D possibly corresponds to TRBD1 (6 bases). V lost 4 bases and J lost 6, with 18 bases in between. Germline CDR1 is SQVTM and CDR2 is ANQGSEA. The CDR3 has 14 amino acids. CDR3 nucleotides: TGCAGCGTTGTTCGTAGGGGGATAAAGGCTGAAGCTTTCTTT. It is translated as CSVVRRGIKAEAFF.

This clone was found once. The CDR3 spells CASSSQGTGGWGYTF. The CDR3 nucleotides read TGTGCCAGCAGCTCCCAAGGGACAGGAGGCTGGGGCTACACCTTC. The chain recombines TRBV7-8 with TRBJ1-2, with TRBD1 matching 8 bases. In germline, CDR1 is SGHVS, CDR2 FQNEAQ. The CDR3 consists of 15 residues. J was trimmed by 8 bases and V by 4 bases; bases with no gene match: 12. Full variable domain (remainder filled in from reference TRBV7-8 and TRBJ1-2): GAGVSQSPRYKVAKRGQDVALRCDPISGHVSLFWYQQALGQGPEFLTYFQNEAQLDKSGLPSDRFFAERPEGSVSTLKIQRTQQEDSAVYLCASSSQGTGGWGYTFGSGTRLTVV.

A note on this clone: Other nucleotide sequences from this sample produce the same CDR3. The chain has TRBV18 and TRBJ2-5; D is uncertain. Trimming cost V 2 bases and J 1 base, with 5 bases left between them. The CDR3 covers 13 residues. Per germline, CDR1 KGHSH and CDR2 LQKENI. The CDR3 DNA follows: TGTGCCAGCTCACCAGGGTCCCAAGAGACCCAGTACTTC. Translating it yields CASSPGSQETQYF.

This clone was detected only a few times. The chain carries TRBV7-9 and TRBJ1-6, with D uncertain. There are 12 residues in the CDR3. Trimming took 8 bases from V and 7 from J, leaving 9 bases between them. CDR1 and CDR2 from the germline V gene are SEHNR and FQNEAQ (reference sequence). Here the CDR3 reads CASGEGNSPLHF. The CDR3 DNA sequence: TGTGCCAGCGGGGAAGGGAATTCACCCCTCCACTTT.

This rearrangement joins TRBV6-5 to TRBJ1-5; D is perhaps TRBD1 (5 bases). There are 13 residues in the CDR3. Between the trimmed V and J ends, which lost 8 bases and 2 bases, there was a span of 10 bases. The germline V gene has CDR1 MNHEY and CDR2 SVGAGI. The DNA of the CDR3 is TGTGCCAGCCAGGGTCGGGGCAATCAGCCCCAGCATTTT. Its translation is CASQGRGNQPQHF.

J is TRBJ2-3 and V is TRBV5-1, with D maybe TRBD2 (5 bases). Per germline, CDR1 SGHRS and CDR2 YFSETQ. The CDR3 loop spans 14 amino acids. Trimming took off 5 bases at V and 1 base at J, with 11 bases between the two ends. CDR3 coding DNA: TGCGCCAGCAGAGCAGCGGTTGGCACAGATACGCAGTATTTT. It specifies CASRAAVGTDTQYF.

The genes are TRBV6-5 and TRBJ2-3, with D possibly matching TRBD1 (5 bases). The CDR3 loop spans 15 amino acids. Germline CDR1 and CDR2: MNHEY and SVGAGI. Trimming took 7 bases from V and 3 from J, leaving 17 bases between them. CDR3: CASKEGAGLTDTQYF. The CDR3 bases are TGTGCCAGCAAGGAAGGGGCAGGGTTGACAGATACGCAGTATTTT.

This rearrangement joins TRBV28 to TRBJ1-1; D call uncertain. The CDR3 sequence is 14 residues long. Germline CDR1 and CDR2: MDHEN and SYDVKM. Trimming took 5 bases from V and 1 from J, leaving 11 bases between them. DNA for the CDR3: TGTGCCAGCAGTCTTTTGGGCCCGAACACTGAAGCTTTCTTT. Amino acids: CASSLLGPNTEAFF. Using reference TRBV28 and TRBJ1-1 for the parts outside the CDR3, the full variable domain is DVKVTQSSRYLVKRTGEKVFLECVQDMDHENMFWYRQDPGLGLRLIYFSYDVKMKEKGDIPEGYSVSREKKERFSLILESASTNQTSMYLCASSLLGPNTEAFFGQGTRLTVV.

The CDR3 protein is CASSLYRGHQPQHF. The CDR3 DNA follows: TGTGCCAGCAGCCTATACAGGGGGCATCAGCCCCAGCATTTT. This chain links TRBV5-6 with TRBJ1-5; 9 bases are a match to TRBD1. V shed 4 bases, J shed 5 bases, and the junction held 4 bases outside the gene matches. Germline V gives CDR1 SGHDT, CDR2 YYEEEE. The CDR3 is 14 amino acids.

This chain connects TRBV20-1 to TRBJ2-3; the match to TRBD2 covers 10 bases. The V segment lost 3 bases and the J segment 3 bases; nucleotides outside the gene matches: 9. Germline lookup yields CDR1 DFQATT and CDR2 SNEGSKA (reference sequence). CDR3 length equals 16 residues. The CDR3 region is CSASGSLAGGTDTQYF. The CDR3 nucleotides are TGCAGTGCTAGTGGGTCTTTAGCGGGGGGAACAGATACGCAGTATTTT.

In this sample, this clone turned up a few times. The CDR3 nucleotides are TGTGCCAGCAGCTTAGATAATAGCGGCACCATATATTTT. Residues: CASSLDNSGTIYF. The chain combines TRBV7-2 with TRBJ1-3; D remains unclear. Per germline, CDR1 SGHTA and CDR2 FQGNSA. Trimming took off 1 base at V and 9 bases at J, with 10 bases between the two ends. The CDR3 runs to 13 residues.

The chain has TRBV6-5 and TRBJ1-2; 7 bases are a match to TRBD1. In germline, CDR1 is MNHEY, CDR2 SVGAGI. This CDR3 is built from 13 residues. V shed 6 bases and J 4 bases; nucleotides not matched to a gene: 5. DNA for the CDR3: TGTGCCAGCAGACGCGGACAGGTCTATGGCTACACCTTC. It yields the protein CASRRGQVYGYTF.

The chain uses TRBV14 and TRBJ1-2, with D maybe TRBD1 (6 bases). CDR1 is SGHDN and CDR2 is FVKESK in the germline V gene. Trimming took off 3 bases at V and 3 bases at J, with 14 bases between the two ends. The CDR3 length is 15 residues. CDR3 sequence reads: CASSQGGRDHYGYTF. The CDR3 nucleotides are TGTGCCAGCAGCCAGGGGGGCCGAGACCACTATGGCTACACCTTC.

This chain's CDR3 is CAISESRDTEAFF. Here the CDR3 DNA reads TGTGCCATCAGTGAGTCCAGAGACACTGAAGCTTTCTTT. The chain couples TRBV10-3 to TRBJ1-1; D is unresolved. The CDR3 length is 13 residues. V lost 0 bases and J lost 3, with 5 bases in between. Germline CDR1 and CDR2: ENHRY and SYGVKD.

In DNA form, the CDR3 reads TGTGCCAGCAATCGCTCTTTCGGGACAGGGGACCACGAGCAGTACTTC. Residues: CASNRSFGTGDHEQYF. The rearrangement uses TRBV27 and TRBJ2-7; 10 bases fit TRBD1. V lost 7 bases and J lost 5; bases outside the gene matches: 14. From germline, CDR1 is MNHEY and CDR2 SMNVEV (reference sequence). This CDR3 has 16 residues.

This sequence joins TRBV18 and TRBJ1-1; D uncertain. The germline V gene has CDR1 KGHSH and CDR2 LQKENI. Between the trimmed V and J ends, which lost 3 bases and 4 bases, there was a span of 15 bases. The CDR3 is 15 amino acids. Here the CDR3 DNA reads TGTGCCAGCTCACCTCCGGGATGGGAGGGCACTGAAGCTTTCTTT. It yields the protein CASSPPGWEGTEAFF.

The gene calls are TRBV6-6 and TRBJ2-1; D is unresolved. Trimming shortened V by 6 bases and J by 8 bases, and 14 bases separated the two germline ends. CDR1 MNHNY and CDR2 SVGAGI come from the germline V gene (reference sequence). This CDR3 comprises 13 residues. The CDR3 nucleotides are TGTGCCAGCAGCACCCCCAATCGGGATGAGCAGTTCTTC. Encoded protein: CASSTPNRDEQFF.

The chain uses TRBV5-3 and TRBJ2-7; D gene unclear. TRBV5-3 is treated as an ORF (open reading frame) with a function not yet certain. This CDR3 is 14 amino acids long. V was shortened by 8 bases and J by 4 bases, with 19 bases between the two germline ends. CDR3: CASKGIPSGYEQYF. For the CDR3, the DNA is TGTGCCAGTAAAGGAATTCCCTCCGGTTACGAGCAGTACTTC.

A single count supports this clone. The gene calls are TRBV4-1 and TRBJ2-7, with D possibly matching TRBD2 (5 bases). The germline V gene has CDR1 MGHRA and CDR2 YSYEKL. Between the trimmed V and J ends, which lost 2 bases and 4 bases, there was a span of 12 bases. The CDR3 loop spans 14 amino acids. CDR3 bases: TGCGCCAGCAGCCAATCCCCTACGGGGTACGAGCAGTACTTC. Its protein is CASSQSPTGYEQYF.

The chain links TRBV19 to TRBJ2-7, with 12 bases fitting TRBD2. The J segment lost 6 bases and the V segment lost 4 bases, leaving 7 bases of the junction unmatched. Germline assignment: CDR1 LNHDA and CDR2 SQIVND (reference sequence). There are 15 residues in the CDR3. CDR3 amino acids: CASSTRLAGVAEQYF. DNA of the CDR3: TGTGCCAGTAGTACCCGACTAGCGGGAGTCGCCGAGCAGTACTTC.

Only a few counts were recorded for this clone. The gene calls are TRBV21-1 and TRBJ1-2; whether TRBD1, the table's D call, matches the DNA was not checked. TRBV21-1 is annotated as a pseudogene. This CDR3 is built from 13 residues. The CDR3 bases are TGTGCCAGCAGCAAAGGGACAGGGTATGGCTACACCTTC. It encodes CASSKGTGYGYTF.

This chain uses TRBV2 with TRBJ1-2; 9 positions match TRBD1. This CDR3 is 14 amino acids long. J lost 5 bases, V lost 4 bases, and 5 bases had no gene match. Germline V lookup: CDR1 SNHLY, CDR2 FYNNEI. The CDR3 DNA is TGTGCCAGCAGTGTAGGACAGGGGTGGTATGGCTACACCTTC. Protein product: CASSVGQGWYGYTF.

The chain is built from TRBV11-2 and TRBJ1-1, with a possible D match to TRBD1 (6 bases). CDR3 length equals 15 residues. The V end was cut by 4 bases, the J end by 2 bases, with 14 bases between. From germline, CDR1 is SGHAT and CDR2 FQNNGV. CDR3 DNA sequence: TGTGCCAGCAGCTCCCTACAGGGACTTAACACTGAAGCTTTCTTT. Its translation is CASSSLQGLNTEAFF.

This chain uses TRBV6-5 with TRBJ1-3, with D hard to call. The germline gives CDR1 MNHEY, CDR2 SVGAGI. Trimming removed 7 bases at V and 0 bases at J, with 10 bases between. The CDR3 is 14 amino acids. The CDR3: CASTPSTSGNTIYF. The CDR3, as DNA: TGTGCCAGCACTCCATCGACCTCTGGAAACACCATATATTTT.

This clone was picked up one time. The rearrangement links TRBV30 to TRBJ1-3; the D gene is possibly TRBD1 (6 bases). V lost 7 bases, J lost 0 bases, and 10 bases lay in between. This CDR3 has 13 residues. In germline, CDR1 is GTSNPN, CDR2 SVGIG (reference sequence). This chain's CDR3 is CASMDSSGNTIYF. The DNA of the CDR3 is TGTGCCTCAATGGACAGCTCTGGAAACACCATATATTTT.

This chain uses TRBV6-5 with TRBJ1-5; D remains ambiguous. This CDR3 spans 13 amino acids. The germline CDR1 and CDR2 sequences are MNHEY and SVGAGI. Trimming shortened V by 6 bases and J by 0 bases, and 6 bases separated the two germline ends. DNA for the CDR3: TGTGCCAGCAGGGTAGATAGCAATCAGCCCCAGCATTTT. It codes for CASRVDSNQPQHF.

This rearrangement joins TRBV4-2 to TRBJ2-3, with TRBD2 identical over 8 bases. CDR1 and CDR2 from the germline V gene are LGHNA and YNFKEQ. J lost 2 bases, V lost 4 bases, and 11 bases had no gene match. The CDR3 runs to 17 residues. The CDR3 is CASSPQDTSGATDTQYF. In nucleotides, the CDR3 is TGTGCCAGCAGCCCTCAAGATACTAGCGGAGCCACAGATACGCAGTATTTT.

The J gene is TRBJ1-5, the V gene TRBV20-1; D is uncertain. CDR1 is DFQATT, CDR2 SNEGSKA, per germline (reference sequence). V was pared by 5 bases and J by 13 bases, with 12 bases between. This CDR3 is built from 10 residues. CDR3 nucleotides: TGCAGTGCTGGAGGGTTTCGGCAGCATTTT. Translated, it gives CSAGGFRQHF.